This T cell receptor beta chain is from a study of cytomegalovirus exposure and HLA in healthy donors. This clone was detected a few times. As yet, its antigen is unknown. In the PCR, 60 Vbeta and 13 Jbeta primers were used. Libraries were prepared by immunoSEQ multiplex PCR; TCRdb keeps only in-frame clonotypes and omits some of them. Of around 130,000 clones listed, 8.5% to 9% are singletons. General observations from the study: What TCR beta sequences reportedly achieved was accurate prediction of HLA-A and HLA-B alleles in most subjects. Fewer N-insertions (relative to the approximately 700-donor mean) were reportedly seen in an Asian-associated ancestry cluster in a later analysis. Upon later analysis, TCR association rates were observed to vary by HLA locus, being highest for DRB1 and lowest for HLA-C. Productive rates of about 90% or about 30% were seen for most TCR beta V segments in an earlier analysis.

What was sequenced was PBMCs. This TCR came from a woman in her forties in good health and CMV-seropositive.

In DNA form, the CDR3 reads TGTGCCAGCAGTCTGGGACTAGCGGGGGGCTCCTACAATGAGCAGTTCTTC. It is translated as CASSLGLAGGSYNEQFF. J is TRBJ2-1 and V is TRBV5-4; TRBD2 agrees at 15 bases. Per germline, CDR1 SGHNT and CDR2 YYREEE (reference sequence). Trimming at V came to 5 bases and at J to 0 bases, leaving 3 bases not matched to a gene. The CDR3 length is 17 residues.